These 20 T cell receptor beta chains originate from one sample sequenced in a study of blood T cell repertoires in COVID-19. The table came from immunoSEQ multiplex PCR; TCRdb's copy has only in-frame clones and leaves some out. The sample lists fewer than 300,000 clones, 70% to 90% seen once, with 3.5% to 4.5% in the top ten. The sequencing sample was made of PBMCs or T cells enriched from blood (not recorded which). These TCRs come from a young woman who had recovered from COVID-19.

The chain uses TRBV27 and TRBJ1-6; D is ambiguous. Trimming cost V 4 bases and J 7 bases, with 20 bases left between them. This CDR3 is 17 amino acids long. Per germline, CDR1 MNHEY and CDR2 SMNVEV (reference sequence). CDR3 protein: CASSSLFRRAGNSPLHF. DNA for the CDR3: TGTGCCAGCAGTTCCCTTTTTAGGAGGGCGGGGAATTCACCCCTCCACTTT.

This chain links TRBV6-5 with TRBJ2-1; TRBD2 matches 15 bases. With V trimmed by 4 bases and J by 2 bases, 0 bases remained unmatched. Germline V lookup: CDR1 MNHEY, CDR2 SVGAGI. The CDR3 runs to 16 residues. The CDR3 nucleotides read TGTGCCAGCAGTTGGACTAGCGGGAGGGCCTACAATGAGCAGTTCTTC. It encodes CASSWTSGRAYNEQFF.

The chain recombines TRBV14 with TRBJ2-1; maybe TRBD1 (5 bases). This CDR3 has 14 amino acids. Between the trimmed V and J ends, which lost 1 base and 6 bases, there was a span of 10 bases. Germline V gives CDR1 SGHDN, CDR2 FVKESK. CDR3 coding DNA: TGTGCCAGCAGCCAAGGGGGCTGGGGCAATGAGCAGTTCTTC. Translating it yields CASSQGGWGNEQFF.

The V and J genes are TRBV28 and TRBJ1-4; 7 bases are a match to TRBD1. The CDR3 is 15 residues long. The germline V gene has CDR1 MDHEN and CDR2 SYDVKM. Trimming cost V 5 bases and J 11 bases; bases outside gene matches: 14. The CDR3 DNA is TGTGCCAGCAGTACCTGGGACAGCGAGACAGCTAAACTGTTTTTT. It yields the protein CASSTWDSETAKLFF.

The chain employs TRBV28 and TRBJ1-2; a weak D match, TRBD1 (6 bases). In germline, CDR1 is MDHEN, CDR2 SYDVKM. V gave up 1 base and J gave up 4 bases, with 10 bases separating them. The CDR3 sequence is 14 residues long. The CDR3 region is CASSLFTGRYGYTF. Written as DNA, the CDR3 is TGTGCCAGCAGTTTATTTACAGGGCGCTATGGCTACACCTTC.

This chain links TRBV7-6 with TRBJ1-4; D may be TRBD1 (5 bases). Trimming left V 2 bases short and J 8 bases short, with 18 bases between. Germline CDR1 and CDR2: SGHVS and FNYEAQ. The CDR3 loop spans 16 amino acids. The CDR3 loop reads CASSLSGDGEGEKLFF. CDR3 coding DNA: TGTGCCAGCAGCTTATCGGGGGACGGAGAAGGGGAAAAACTGTTTTTT.

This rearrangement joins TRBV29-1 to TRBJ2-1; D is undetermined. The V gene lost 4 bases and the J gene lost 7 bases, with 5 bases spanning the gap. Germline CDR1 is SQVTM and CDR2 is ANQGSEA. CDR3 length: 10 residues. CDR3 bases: TGCAGCGTTGTCCGTAATGAGCAGTTCTTC. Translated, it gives CSVVRNEQFF.

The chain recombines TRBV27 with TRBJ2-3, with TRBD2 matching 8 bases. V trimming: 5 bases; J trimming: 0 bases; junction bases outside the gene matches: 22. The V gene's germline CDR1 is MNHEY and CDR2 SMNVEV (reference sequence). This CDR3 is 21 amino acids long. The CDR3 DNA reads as TGTGCCAGCAGTCCATCCCCGACTAGCGAGCCGGGAGGTACTAGCACAGATACGCAGTATTTT. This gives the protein CASSPSPTSEPGGTSTDTQYF.

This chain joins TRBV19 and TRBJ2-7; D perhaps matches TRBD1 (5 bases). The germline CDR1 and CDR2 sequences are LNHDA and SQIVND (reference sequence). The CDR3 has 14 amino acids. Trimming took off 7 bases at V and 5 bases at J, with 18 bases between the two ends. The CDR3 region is CASKIERQSHEQYF. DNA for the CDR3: TGTGCCAGTAAAATCGAAAGACAGTCCCACGAGCAGTACTTC.

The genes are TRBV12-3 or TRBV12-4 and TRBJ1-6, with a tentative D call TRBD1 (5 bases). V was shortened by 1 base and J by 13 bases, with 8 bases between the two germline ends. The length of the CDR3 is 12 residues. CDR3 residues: CASSLGQLPLHF. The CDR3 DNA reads TGTGCCAGCAGTTTAGGACAGCTTCCCCTCCACTTT.

The CDR3 DNA sequence: TGTGCCAGCAGCTTCTCCGGGACAGCCCCTTACAATGAGCAGTTCTTC. This translates into CASSFSGTAPYNEQFF. This rearrangement joins TRBV7-9 to TRBJ2-1, with TRBD1 identical over 7 bases. V dropped 3 bases and J dropped 4; count of bases not matched to a gene: 9. CDR1 SEHNR and CDR2 FQNEAQ come from the germline V gene (reference sequence). CDR3 size: 16 residues.

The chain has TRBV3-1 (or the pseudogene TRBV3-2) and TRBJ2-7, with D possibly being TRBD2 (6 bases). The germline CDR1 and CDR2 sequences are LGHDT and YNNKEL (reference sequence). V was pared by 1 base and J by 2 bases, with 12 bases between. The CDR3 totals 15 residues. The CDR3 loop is CASSQAGSGAYEQYF. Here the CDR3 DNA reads TGTGCCAGCAGCCAAGCCGGTAGCGGAGCCTACGAGCAGTACTTC.

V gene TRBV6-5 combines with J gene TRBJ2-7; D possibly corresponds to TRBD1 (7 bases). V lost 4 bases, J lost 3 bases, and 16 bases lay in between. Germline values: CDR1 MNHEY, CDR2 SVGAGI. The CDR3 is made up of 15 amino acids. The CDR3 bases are TGTGCCAGCAGTTCAGGACAGGAGGGAAACTACGAGCAGTACTTC. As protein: CASSSGQEGNYEQYF.

The CDR3 region has the DNA TGTGCCAGCAGTGCAGTCGGGACAGGGACAGATACGCAGTATTTT. It is translated as CASSAVGTGTDTQYF. The genes are TRBV2 and TRBJ2-3; 9 bases are shared with TRBD1. The CDR3 covers 15 residues. The junction had 5 bases not matched to a gene; V was cut back by 4 bases and J by 3 bases. CDR1 SNHLY and CDR2 FYNNEI come from the germline V gene.

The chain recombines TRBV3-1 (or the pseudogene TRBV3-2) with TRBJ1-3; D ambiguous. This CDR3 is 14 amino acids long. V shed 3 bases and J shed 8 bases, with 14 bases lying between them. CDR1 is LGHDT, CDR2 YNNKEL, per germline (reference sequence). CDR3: CASSQTGEVYTIYF. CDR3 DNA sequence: TGTGCCAGCAGCCAGACGGGAGAGGTATACACCATATATTTT.

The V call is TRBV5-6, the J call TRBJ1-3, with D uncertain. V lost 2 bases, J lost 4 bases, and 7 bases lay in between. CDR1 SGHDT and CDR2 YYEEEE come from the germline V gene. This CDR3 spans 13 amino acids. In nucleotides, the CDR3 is TGTGCCAGCAGCTTTTTCGGGGGAAACACCATATATTTT. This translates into CASSFFGGNTIYF.

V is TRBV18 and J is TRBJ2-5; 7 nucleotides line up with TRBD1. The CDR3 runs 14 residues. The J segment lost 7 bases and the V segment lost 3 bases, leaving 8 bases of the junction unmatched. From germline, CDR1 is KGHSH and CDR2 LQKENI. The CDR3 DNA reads TGTGCCAGCTCACCGGACAGGACCGGAGGGACCCAGTACTTC. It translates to CASSPDRTGGTQYF.

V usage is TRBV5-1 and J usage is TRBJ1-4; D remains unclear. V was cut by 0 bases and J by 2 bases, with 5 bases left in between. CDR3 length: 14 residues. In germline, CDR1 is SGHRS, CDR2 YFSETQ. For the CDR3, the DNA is TGCGCCAGCAGCTTGGGGCAGACTAATGAAAAACTGTTTTTT. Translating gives CASSLGQTNEKLFF.

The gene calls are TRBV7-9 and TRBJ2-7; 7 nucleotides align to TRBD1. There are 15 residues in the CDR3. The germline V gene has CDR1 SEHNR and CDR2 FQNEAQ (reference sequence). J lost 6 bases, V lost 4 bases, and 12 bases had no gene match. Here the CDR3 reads CASSSNRGKSGEQYF. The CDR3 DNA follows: TGTGCCAGCAGCTCAAACAGGGGAAAATCGGGCGAGCAGTACTTC.

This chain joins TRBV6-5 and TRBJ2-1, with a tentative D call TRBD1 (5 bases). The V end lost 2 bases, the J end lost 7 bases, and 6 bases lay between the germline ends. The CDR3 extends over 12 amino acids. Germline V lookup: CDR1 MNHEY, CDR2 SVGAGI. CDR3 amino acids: CASSYTGNEQFF. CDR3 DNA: TGTGCCAGCAGTTACACAGGAAATGAGCAGTTCTTC.